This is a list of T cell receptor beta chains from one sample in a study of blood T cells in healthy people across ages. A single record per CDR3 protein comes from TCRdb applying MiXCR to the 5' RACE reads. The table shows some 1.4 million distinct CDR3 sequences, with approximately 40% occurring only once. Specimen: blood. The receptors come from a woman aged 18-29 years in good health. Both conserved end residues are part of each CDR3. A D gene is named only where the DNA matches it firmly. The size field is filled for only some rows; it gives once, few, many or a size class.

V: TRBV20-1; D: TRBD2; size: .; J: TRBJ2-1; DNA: TGCAGTGCGGGACCCACTAGCGGCAATGAGCAGTTCTTC; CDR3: CSAGPTSGNEQFF
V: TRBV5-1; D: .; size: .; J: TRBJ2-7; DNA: TGCGCCAGCAGGCAGGTCGAGGCTCCCGAGCAGTACTTC; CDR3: CASRQVEAPEQYF
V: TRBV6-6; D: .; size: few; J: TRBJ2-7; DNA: TGTGCCAGCAGCTCCCCCCTCGGGGGTAAGCTCTACGAGCAGTACTTC; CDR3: CASSSPLGGKLYEQYF
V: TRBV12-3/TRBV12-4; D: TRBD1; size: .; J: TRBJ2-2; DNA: TGTGCCAGCAGCTCCGGACAGGATCAGCCCGGGGAGCTGTTTTTT; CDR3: CASSSGQDQPGELFF
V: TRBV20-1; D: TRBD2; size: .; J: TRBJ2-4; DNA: TGCAGTGCTCAGCGGGACTCTCAAGTGGGGTACATTCAGTACTTC; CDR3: CSAQRDSQVGYIQYF
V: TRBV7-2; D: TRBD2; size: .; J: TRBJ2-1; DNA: TGTGCCAGCAGCTTAGGGGCGCGGGAGATCAATGAGCAGTTCTTC; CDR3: CASSLGAREINEQFF
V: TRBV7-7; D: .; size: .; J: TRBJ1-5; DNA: TGTGCTAGCAGCTTATCGGCTAATCAGCCCCAGCATTTT; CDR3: CASSLSANQPQHF
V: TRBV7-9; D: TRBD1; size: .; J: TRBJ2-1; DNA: TGTGCCAGCAGCCCCCGTTACGACAGGGGTGGCTCCTACAATGAGCAGTTCTTC; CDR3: CASSPRYDRGGSYNEQFF
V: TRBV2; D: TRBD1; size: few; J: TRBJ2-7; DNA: TGTGCCAGCAGTACCGGACAGGCGGTAACCTACGAGCAGTACTTC; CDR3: CASSTGQAVTYEQYF
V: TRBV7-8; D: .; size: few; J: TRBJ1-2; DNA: TGTGCCAGCAGCTTAGGGGCCAGCACCTATGGCTACACCTTC; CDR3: CASSLGASTYGYTF
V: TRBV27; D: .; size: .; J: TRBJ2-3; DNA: TGTGCCAGCATGGGGCCGGGTCGGGGCACAGATACGCAGTATTTT; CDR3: CASMGPGRGTDTQYF
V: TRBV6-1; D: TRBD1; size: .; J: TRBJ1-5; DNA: TGTGCCAGCAGTCCCGGGACAGAAATTTATAGCAATCAGCCCCAGCATTTT; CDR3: CASSPGTEIYSNQPQHF
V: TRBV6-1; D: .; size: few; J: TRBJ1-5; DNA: TGTGCCAGCAGTGTTGGGCCCTCGGGGGGGAGTAGCAATCAGCCCCAGCATTTT; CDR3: CASSVGPSGGSSNQPQHF
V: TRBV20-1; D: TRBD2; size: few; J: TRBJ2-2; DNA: TGCAGTGCTAGAGTACTAGCGGGGGGGCGTGTCGGGGAGCTGTTTTTT; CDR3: CSARVLAGGRVGELFF
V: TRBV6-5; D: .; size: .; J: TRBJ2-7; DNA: TGTGCCAGCAGTACCTCGTCGTGGGCCTACGAGCAGTACTTC; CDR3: CASSTSSWAYEQYF
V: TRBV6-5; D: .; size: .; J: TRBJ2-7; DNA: TGTGCCAGCACCCAAAGGGGGGGGCCCCGCTACGAGCAGTACTTC; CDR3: CASTQRGGPRYEQYF
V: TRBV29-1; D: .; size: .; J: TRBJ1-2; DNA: TGCAGCGTAGACATACGAGCAAGGCTCCCTAATGGCTACACCTTC; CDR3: CSVDIRARLPNGYTF
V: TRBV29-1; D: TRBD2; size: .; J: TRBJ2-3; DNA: TGCAGCGTTGGGGGGACTAGCGGAGGGGCAGATACGCAGTATTTT; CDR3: CSVGGTSGGADTQYF
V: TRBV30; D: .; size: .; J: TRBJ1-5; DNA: TGTGCCTGGTCGGGGGGTAGTAATCAGCCCCAGCATTTT; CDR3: CAWSGGSNQPQHF
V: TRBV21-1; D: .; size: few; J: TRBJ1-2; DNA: TGTGCCAGCAGCAACCAGGGGACGGACCTTCGTGGCTACACCTTC; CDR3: CASSNQGTDLRGYTF
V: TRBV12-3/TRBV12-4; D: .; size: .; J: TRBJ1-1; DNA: TGTGCCAGCAGTTTTGCCCAGGGGAGGCTCGAAGCTTTCTTT; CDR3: CASSFAQGRLEAFF
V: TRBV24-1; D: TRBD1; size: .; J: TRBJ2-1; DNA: TGTGCCACCAGTGATCCGGGACAGTCCTACAATGAGCAGTTCTTC; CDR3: CATSDPGQSYNEQFF
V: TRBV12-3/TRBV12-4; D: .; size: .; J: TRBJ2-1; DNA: TGTGCCAGCAGGTGGGATTTCTACAATGAGCAGTTCTTC; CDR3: CASRWDFYNEQFF
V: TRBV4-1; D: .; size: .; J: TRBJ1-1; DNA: TGCGCCAGCAGCCAAGAAGGGAGGCAGAACACTGAAGCTTTCTTT; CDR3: CASSQEGRQNTEAFF
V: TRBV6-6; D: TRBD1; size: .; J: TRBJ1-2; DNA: TGTGCCAGCAGTTACCCTAGACAGGGGAGCTATGGCTACACCTTC; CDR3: CASSYPRQGSYGYTF
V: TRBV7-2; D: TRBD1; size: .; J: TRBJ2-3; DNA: TGTGCCAGCAGCCCAACCGGGACCAGGGGGGATACGCAGTATTTT; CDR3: CASSPTGTRGDTQYF
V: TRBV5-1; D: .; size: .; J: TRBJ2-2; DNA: TGCGCCAGCAGCTCCCTCGTAGGGAACAACACCGGGGAACTGTTTTTT; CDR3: CASSSLVGNNTGELFF
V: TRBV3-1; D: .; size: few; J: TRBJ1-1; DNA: TGTGCCAGCAGCCAGGGGGAAGCCACTGAAGCTTTCTTT; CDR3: CASSQGEATEAFF
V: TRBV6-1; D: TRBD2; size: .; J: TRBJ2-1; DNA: TGTGCCAGCAGACTAGCGGGAGGGGAGGAGCAGTTCTTC; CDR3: CASRLAGGEEQFF
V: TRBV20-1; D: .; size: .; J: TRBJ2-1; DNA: TGCAGTGTTTTACCGTCGTATGGGTACAATGAGCAGTTCTTC; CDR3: CSVLPSYGYNEQFF
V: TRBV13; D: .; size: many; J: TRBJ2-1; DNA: TGTGCCAGCAGCTTTCGGGGGTTTAATGAGCAGTTCTTC; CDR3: CASSFRGFNEQFF
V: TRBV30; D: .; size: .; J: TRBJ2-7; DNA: TGTGCCTGGGCCCCCGGCAGGACCCCCTACGAGCAGTACTTC; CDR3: CAWAPGRTPYEQYF
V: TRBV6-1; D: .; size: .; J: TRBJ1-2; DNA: TGTGCCAGCAGTGAAGAATGGTACACCTTC; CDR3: CASSEEWYTF
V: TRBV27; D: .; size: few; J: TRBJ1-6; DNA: TGTGCCAGCAGTTTCCCCGAGAATAATTCACCCCTCCACTTT; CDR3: CASSFPENNSPLHF
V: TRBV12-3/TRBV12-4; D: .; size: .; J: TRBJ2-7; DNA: TGTGCCAGCATCGAATCCTGGGGGGCAGGGTTGGGGGAGCAGTACTTC; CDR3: CASIESWGAGLGEQYF
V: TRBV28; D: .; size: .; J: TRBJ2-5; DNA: TGTGCCACCTCGGACCGTACCCTTAAGGAGACCCAGTACTTC; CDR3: CATSDRTLKETQYF
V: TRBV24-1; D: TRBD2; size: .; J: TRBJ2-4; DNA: TGTGCCACCAGTGACTCTCACGGGGCGGGAGTACGCAATGAGCAGTACTTC; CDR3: CATSDSHGAGVRNEQYF
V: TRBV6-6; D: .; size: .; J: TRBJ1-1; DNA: TGTGCCAGCAGTTCTCGGAGCGTGAACACTGAAGCTTTCTTT; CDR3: CASSSRSVNTEAFF
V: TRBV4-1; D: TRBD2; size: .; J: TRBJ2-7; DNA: TGCGCCAGCAGCGTGAACGTCGGGGGGGTCCTAACCTACGAGCAGTACTTC; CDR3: CASSVNVGGVLTYEQYF
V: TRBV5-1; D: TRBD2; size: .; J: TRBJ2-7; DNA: TGCGCCAGCGGCTGGGGCCCCGAACTAGCGGGGAGATACGAGCAGTACTTC; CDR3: CASGWGPELAGRYEQYF
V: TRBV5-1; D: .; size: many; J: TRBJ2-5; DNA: TGCGCCAGCAGCTCGTGGCTAGAGGGAATCCAAGAGACCCAGTACTTC; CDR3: CASSSWLEGIQETQYF
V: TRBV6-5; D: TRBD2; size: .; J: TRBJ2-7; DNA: TGTGCCAGCAGCCACGGGGCAGCGGGGTTCTCCTACGAGCAGTACTTC; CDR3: CASSHGAAGFSYEQYF
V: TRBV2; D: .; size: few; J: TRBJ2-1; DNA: TGTGCCAGCAGTGAAGGGAGGGGGCAGGAGCAGTTCTTC; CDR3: CASSEGRGQEQFF